The entry that follows covers one TCR beta chain sequence. Produced via immunoSEQ multiplex PCR; TCRdb's table is partial and in-frame only. The data contain some 310,000 clones, under 90% of them singletons. These data originate in a study of blood T cell repertoires in COVID-19. Whole-study context: There were acute and convalescent COVID-19 samples, and they came from the United States, Italy and Spain. Sources were T cells, B-cell-depleted T cells, or PBMCs; the material itself was cDNA or gDNA.

Trimming removed 5 bases at V and 5 bases at J, with 16 bases between. Germline lookup yields CDR1 SGHAT and CDR2 FQNNGV. The CDR3 contains 15 residues. Two consecutive negative NP/OP PCR tests, clearance, or resolved symptoms defined Cohort 3 recovery. This TCR was recovered from a woman in her 30s who had recovered from COVID-19. The sequenced material came from PBMCs or T cells enriched from blood (not recorded which). The chain carries TRBV11-2 and TRBJ2-1, with D perhaps TRBD1 (6 bases). The CDR3, as DNA: TGTGCCAGCAGCGCCAGAACAGGGTACAACAATGAGCAGTTCTTC. Protein: CASSARTGYNNEQFF.